This entry describes one TCR beta chain. Original methodology: Estimation of nucleated cell counts was performed using reference gene primer amplification. TCRdb keeps only in-frame clones here, not all; method: immunoSEQ multiplex PCR. The V and J calls and the clone size are those of that table, but D and trimming were determined from the DNA. The table lists fewer than 350,000 clones, roughly 87% of them singletons. The data stem from a study of blood T cell repertoires in COVID-19. J gave up 5 bases and V 4 bases, and 9 bases lay outside the gene matches. This CDR3 contains 16 residues. Germline V gene lookup returns CDR1 SGHNT and CDR2 YYREEE (reference sequence).

The sequence derives from a man aged 25 to 40 with COVID-19, enrolled during active disease. The sequenced sample consisted of peripheral blood. The V gene is TRBV5-4, the J gene TRBJ2-5, with 12 bases that match TRBD1. The CDR3 here is CASSVPGQGARETQYF. The DNA for the CDR3 is TGTGCCAGCAGCGTTCCGGGACAGGGGGCGCGGGAGACCCAGTACTTC.